The 4 T cell receptor beta chains presented below share a single source sample, sequenced in a study of shared clonotypes between healthy human individuals. Libraries were prepared by immunoSEQ multiplex PCR; TCRdb keeps only in-frame clonotypes and omits some of them. Among approximately 1,000,000 clones, approximately 78% were seen once, and the ten largest hold under 0.65%. Sample: memory CD4+ T cells from PBMCs. Subset indicated: CD45RA-negative fraction. These receptors originate from a man aged 18-30 years in good health. Some clones in this sample may be carry-over from other donors' samples.

Remarks on this clone: The sample carries other DNA sequences with the same CDR3. The chain has TRBV18 and TRBJ2-7; D may be TRBD1 or TRBD2 (6 bases each). Deletions cut 5 bases from V and 3 bases from J, with 11 bases between. The CDR3 has 13 amino acids. Germline V gene lookup returns CDR1 KGHSH and CDR2 LQKENI. DNA of the CDR3: TGTGCCAGCTCAGGGGGGCAGGGCTACGAGCAGTACTTC. Protein: CASSGGQGYEQYF.

V and J are TRBV10-1 and TRBJ2-7, with D perhaps TRBD1 (8 bases). Trimming took 5 bases from V and 3 from J, leaving 20 bases between them. CDR3 size: 16 residues. Germline CDR1 reads WNHNN; CDR2 reads SYGVQD (reference sequence). CDR3 nucleotides: TGCGCCAGCAGTTCAGGGGGCCCGGCTAGCGGCTACGAGCAGTACTTC. Its protein is CASSSGGPASGYEQYF.

The V call is TRBV5-4, the J call TRBJ2-2; D is perhaps TRBD2 (5 bases). The CDR3 is 15 residues long. V lost 0 bases to trimming and J lost 5 bases, with 11 bases between them. CDR1 is SGHNT and CDR2 is YYREEE in the germline V gene (reference sequence). CDR3 residues: CASSLAASRTGELFF. The CDR3 DNA reads as TGTGCCAGCAGCTTGGCAGCTAGCCGAACCGGGGAGCTGTTTTTT.

The chain couples TRBV27 to TRBJ2-5, with D unclear. Germline CDR1 reads MNHEY; CDR2 reads SMNVEV (reference sequence). The CDR3 totals 13 residues. V lost 5 bases and J lost 4, with 11 bases in between. The chain's CDR3 is CASSKISGETQYF. DNA for the CDR3: TGTGCCAGCAGTAAAATCTCTGGAGAGACCCAGTACTTC.